Below, one T cell receptor (beta chain) is given with its context. This sample was taken from a study of T cell changes during pregnancy in multiple sclerosis. The repertoire was sequenced with immunoSEQ multiplex PCR; TCRdb's copy has only in-frame clones and lacks some. The table shows roughly 26,000 clones, with approximately 89% occurring only once. Germline V gene sequence: CDR1 SGHTA, CDR2 FQGNSA. V dropped 5 bases and J dropped 2; count of bases not matched to a gene: 12. This CDR3 region has 16 residues. The sequence was obtained from a female donor with multiple sclerosis, enrolled in a pregnancy study. The source material was CD8+ T cells from peripheral blood mononuclear cells, sampled in the second trimester of pregnancy. This chain joins TRBV7-2 and TRBJ2-7; 7 bases are shared with TRBD1. CDR3 bases: TGTGCCAGCAGCCCCCTGACAGCCCAGGGGGCCTACGAGCAGTACTTC. Protein product: CASSPLTAQGAYEQYF.